A single sample is the source of the 30 T cell receptor beta chains below, sequenced in a study of cytomegalovirus exposure and HLA in healthy donors (dated by TCRdb to between 2016 and 2019). Library preparation was by the immunoSEQ multiplex PCR assay. For the multiplex PCR, a mixture combining 60 forward primers for TCR Vbeta segments and 13 reverse primers for TCR Jbeta segments was used. TCRdb took over this immuneACCESS table, retaining in-frame rearrangements with V and J assigned. Such tables are incomplete; in checked studies, under half of the missing clones stem from an unresolved V gene, and the remainder is unexplained. This sample comprises approximately 44,000 clones, 77% of them detected only once. Roughly 1.5% of the sample is taken by the ten largest. Sequenced material: PBMCs. The source is a man aged 30 to 39 in good health and CMV-seronegative.

This chain uses TRBV7-2 with TRBJ2-7; D gene unclear. V was cut by 4 bases and J by 2 bases, with 12 bases left in between. The CDR3 has 14 amino acids. Germline V gene sequence: CDR1 SGHTA, CDR2 FQGNSA. CDR3 loop: CASSSPWLPYEQYF. Written as DNA, the CDR3 is TGTGCCAGCAGCTCCCCGTGGCTCCCCTACGAGCAGTACTTC.

The chain recombines TRBV5-5 with TRBJ1-4, with D hard to call. Trimming took 2 bases from V and 8 from J, leaving 25 bases between them. The CDR3 is 18 amino acids. CDR1 is SGHKS, CDR2 YYEKEE, per germline (reference sequence). The CDR3 DNA follows: TGTGCCAGCAGCTTAGGTTTGGTGCCAGGCCCCGTTTTCGAAAAACTGTTTTTT. Residues: CASSLGLVPGPVFEKLFF.

This clone was seen a few times. J is TRBJ2-7 and V is TRBV5-5; D unclear. CDR3 length: 13 residues. Germline CDR1 reads SGHKS; CDR2 reads YYEKEE (reference sequence). V was clipped by 1 base and J by 1 base, with 6 bases between them. The DNA of the CDR3 is TGTGCCAGCAGCTTGCAGTCGTCCTACGAGCAGTACTTC. Protein sequence: CASSLQSSYEQYF. The full variable domain, in which reference TRBV5-5 and TRBJ2-7 provide the parts outside the CDR3, is DAGVTQSPTHLIKTRGQQVTLRCSPISGHKSVSWYQQVLGQGPQFIFQYYEKEERGRGNFPDRFSARQFPNYSSELNVNALLLGDSALYLCASSLQSSYEQYFGPGTRLTVT.

The genes are TRBV5-4 and TRBJ1-1; a possible D gene is TRBD1 (6 bases). CDR1 and CDR2 (germline): SGHNT, YYREEE (reference sequence). Trimming pared 10 bases from V and 0 bases from J, leaving 13 bases between. CDR3 length: 13 amino acids. The CDR3 DNA follows: TGTGCCTTCGGGAGGGGGTTGAACACTGAAGCTTTCTTT. Translation: CAFGRGLNTEAFF.

The chain combines TRBV5-4 with TRBJ2-1; D is perhaps TRBD1 (5 bases). The CDR3 runs 13 residues. V shed 7 bases and J shed 8 bases, with 16 bases lying between them. The germline CDR1 and CDR2 sequences are SGHNT and YYREEE (reference sequence). CDR3 sequence (DNA): TGTGCCAGCGAAGGGGCTGTGGGCCATGAGCAGTTCTTC. Translation gives CASEGAVGHEQFF. The variable domain in full, with the rest retrieved from reference TRBV5-4 and TRBJ2-1, is ETGVTQSPTHLIKTRGQQVTLRCSSQSGHNTVSWYQQALGQGPQFIFQYYREEENGRGNFPPRFSGLQFPNYSSELNVNALELDDSALYLCASEGAVGHEQFFGPGTRLTVL.

This chain connects TRBV9 to TRBJ2-5, with 15 bases matching TRBD2. The V gene's germline CDR1 is SGDLS and CDR2 YYNGEE. The CDR3 spans 18 residues. The junction had 10 bases not matched to a gene; V was cut back by 4 bases and J by 3 bases. This CDR3 is CASSPGLAGGRGEETQYF. The CDR3 DNA reads TGTGCCAGCAGCCCCGGACTAGCGGGAGGGCGCGGAGAAGAGACCCAGTACTTC.

The rearrangement uses TRBV7-9 and TRBJ2-7, with 10 bases lining up with TRBD2. The CDR3 contains 14 residues. CDR1 is SEHNR and CDR2 is FQNEAQ in the germline V gene (reference sequence). V shed 10 bases and J 6 bases; nucleotides not matched to a gene: 12. The CDR3 loop reads CATVDSGRSGEQYF. The CDR3, as DNA: TGTGCCACCGTTGATAGCGGGAGGTCGGGCGAGCAGTACTTC.

The table lists this clone with a count of one. V usage is TRBV20-1 and J usage is TRBJ2-7; D is possibly TRBD2 (6 bases). The germline V gene encodes CDR1 DFQATT and CDR2 SNEGSKA (reference sequence). The length of the CDR3 is 11 residues. The germline V and J ends were trimmed by 7 bases and 2 bases, with 9 bases remaining between them. The CDR3 DNA reads TGCAGTGTCCGGGGGACCTACGAGCAGTACTTC. This encodes CSVRGTYEQYF.

The rearrangement uses TRBV7-2 and TRBJ1-3, with TRBD1 as a possible D gene (5 bases). This CDR3 contains 16 residues. V shed 1 base and J shed 0 bases, with 10 bases lying between them. Germline values: CDR1 SGHTA, CDR2 FQGNSA. CDR3 region: CASSLVGAYSGNTIYF. DNA for the CDR3: TGTGCCAGCAGCTTAGTAGGGGCCTACTCTGGAAACACCATATATTTT.

J is TRBJ2-7 and V is TRBV5-1, with 12 bases that match TRBD2. The CDR3 spans 14 residues. V was pared by 3 bases and J by 3 bases, with 1 base of the junction left unmatched. Germline V lookup: CDR1 SGHRS, CDR2 YFSETQ. DNA for the CDR3: TGCGCCAGCAGCTCACTAGCGGGAGGCTACGAGCAGTACTTC. Encoded protein: CASSSLAGGYEQYF.

The rearrangement uses TRBV21-1 and TRBJ2-3; the listed D gene, TRBD2, was not tested against the DNA. TRBV21-1 represents a pseudogene. The CDR3 loop spans 16 amino acids. The CDR3 is CASSNGAGSSTDTQYF. CDR3 DNA sequence: TGTGCCAGCAGCAACGGCGCGGGAAGCAGCACAGATACGCAGTATTTT.

The rearrangement joins TRBV11-2 to TRBJ2-3; 14 bases agree with TRBD2. After removal of 3 bases from V and 3 bases from J, the junction contained 5 bases not matched to a gene. CDR3 length: 17 amino acids. Germline CDR1 is SGHAT and CDR2 is FQNNGV. CDR3 DNA sequence: TGTGCCAGCAGCTTGACCGGGACTAGCGGGAGAACAGATACGCAGTATTTT. Residues: CASSLTGTSGRTDTQYF.

The chain links TRBV27 to TRBJ2-7, with unresolved D. Looked up from germline, CDR1 is MNHEY and CDR2 is SMNVEV (reference sequence). Trimming cost V 2 bases and J 0 bases, with 11 bases left between them. The CDR3 is made up of 15 amino acids. In DNA, the CDR3 is TGTGCCAGCAGTTTAGGCAGGTCGAGCTCCTACGAGCAGTACTTC. Protein product: CASSLGRSSSYEQYF.

The chain is built from TRBV5-6 and TRBJ2-1; possible D gene TRBD2, 6 bases. Trimming pared 0 bases from V and 6 bases from J, leaving 19 bases between. This CDR3 comprises 17 residues. Per germline, CDR1 SGHDT and CDR2 YYEEEE. The CDR3 bases are TGTGCCAGCAGCTTGGCCAAAACCGGGTGGAGGGGCAATGAGCAGTTCTTC. Translation: CASSLAKTGWRGNEQFF.

The chain combines TRBV5-1 with TRBJ2-1; TRBD1 aligns across 11 bases. Germline V CDR1 and CDR2: SGHRS, YFSETQ. The CDR3 sequence is 14 residues long. V lost 7 bases, J lost 6 bases, and 6 bases stayed unmatched. CDR3 bases: TGCGCCAGCCAAAGGGACAGGGGGGGCAATGAGCAGTTCTTC. It translates to CASQRDRGGNEQFF.

The rearrangement uses TRBV7-2 and TRBJ2-1; the match to TRBD1 covers 9 bases. Germline trimming cut 4 bases from V and 8 bases from J; bases unmatched to any gene: 9. The V gene's germline CDR1 is SGHTA and CDR2 FQGNSA. CDR3 size: 15 residues. This CDR3 reads CASSSPGQGLHEQFF. CDR3 nucleotide sequence: TGTGCCAGCAGCTCTCCGGGACAGGGTCTCCATGAGCAGTTCTTC.

The chain combines TRBV21-1 with TRBJ2-3; the D call in the table, TRBD2, was not verified against the DNA. TRBV21-1 is a known pseudogene. The CDR3 extends over 20 amino acids. CDR3 bases: TGTGCCAGCAGTAAGAAAAAGGGATCCGAGGAGCGGGAGGTTGTAGATACGCAGTATTTT. The encoded protein is CASSKKKGSEEREVVDTQYF.

The sample holds a few counts of this clone. CDR3 bases: TGCAGCGTTGGGGACCGAGGGGGTACGCAGTATTTT. It codes for CSVGDRGGTQYF. The chain recombines TRBV29-1 with TRBJ2-3, with D tentatively TRBD1 (6 bases). Trimming shortened V by 4 bases and J by 8 bases, and 13 bases separated the two germline ends. There are 12 residues in the CDR3. Germline V gene lookup returns CDR1 SQVTM and CDR2 ANQGSEA.

The chain is built from TRBV5-1 and TRBJ2-2; TRBD2 matches at 7 bases. V was pared by 0 bases and J by 4 bases, with 9 bases of the junction left unmatched. CDR1 and CDR2 from the germline V gene are SGHRS and YFSETQ. The length of the CDR3 is 17 residues. This chain's CDR3 is CASSLEPASGFTGELFF. The CDR3 bases are TGCGCCAGCAGCTTGGAGCCGGCTAGCGGATTCACCGGGGAGCTGTTTTTT. The full variable domain, rest sourced from reference TRBV5-1 and TRBJ2-2, is KAGVTQTPRYLIKTRGQQVTLSCSPISGHRSVSWYQQTPGQGLQFLFEYFSETQRNKGNFPGRFSGRQFSNSRSEMNVSTLELGDSALYLCASSLEPASGFTGELFFGEGSRLTVL.

V is TRBV9 and J is TRBJ2-1, with D tentatively TRBD2 (5 bases). CDR1 and CDR2 (germline): SGDLS, YYNGEE. The germline V and J ends were trimmed by 0 bases and 0 bases, with 19 bases remaining between them. The CDR3 runs to 19 residues. The CDR3 region has the DNA TGTGCCAGCAGCGTAGTCGGAGGAGACCTTAAGAGCTCCTACAATGAGCAGTTCTTC. It yields the protein CASSVVGGDLKSSYNEQFF.

V is TRBV9 and J is TRBJ1-4; 8 bases align to TRBD1. The ends lost 0 bases at V and 5 bases at J; junction bases unmatched: 6. This CDR3 has 16 amino acids. The germline V gene has CDR1 SGDLS and CDR2 YYNGEE. In DNA form, the CDR3 reads TGTGCCAGCAGCGTAGCAGGGGGCGCGGTGAATGAAAAACTGTTTTTT. As protein: CASSVAGGAVNEKLFF. The full variable domain, with the rest looked up from reference TRBV9 and TRBJ1-4, is DSGVTQTPKHLITATGQRVTLRCSPRSGDLSVYWYQQSLDQGLQFLIQYYNGEERAKGNILERFSAQQFPDLHSELNLSSLELGDSALYFCASSVAGGAVNEKLFFGSGTQLSVL.

This clone has only a few counts. The chain recombines TRBV6-4 with TRBJ2-1; D remains unclear. Trimming took 2 bases from V and 10 from J, leaving 18 bases between them. The CDR3 runs to 15 residues. CDR1 MRHNA and CDR2 SNTAGT come from the germline V gene. Here the CDR3 DNA reads TGTGCCAGCAGTGACAGCGACTGGTACCTCTGGGAGCAGTTCTTC. This translates into CASSDSDWYLWEQFF.

The V gene is TRBV4-3, the J gene TRBJ2-1; the match to TRBD2 covers 8 bases. Germline V lookup: CDR1 LGHNA, CDR2 YSLEER. This CDR3 has 14 amino acids. Unmatched junction bases numbered 3, after V lost 8 bases and J lost 0 bases. This CDR3 reads CASGSGSSYNEQFF. The DNA of the CDR3 is TGCGCCAGCGGAAGCGGGAGCTCCTACAATGAGCAGTTCTTC.

The chain links TRBV19 to TRBJ1-2; D unresolved. From germline, CDR1 is LNHDA and CDR2 SQIVND (reference sequence). Trimming pared 10 bases from V and 4 bases from J, leaving 16 bases between. This CDR3 is 13 amino acids long. In DNA, the CDR3 is TGTGCCAACAAGATCGGGGATCGCTATGGCTACACCTTC. Translation: CANKIGDRYGYTF.

This clone showed up just a few times. The same CDR3 arises from other DNA sequences in this sample as well. The V gene is TRBV28, the J gene TRBJ2-7; the D is unclear. The V end was cut by 3 bases, the J end by 3 bases, with 6 bases between. Germline CDR1 is MDHEN and CDR2 is SYDVKM. This CDR3 has 12 amino acids. For the CDR3, the DNA is TGTGCCAGCAGTTTCCAGAACTACGAGCAGTACTTC. It specifies CASSFQNYEQYF.

This chain joins TRBV4-1 and TRBJ2-1, with 8 positions matching TRBD1. The trim removed 4 bases at V and 0 bases at J, leaving 5 bases unmatched. This CDR3 contains 16 residues. The germline gives CDR1 MGHRA, CDR2 YSYEKL. The CDR3 DNA reads as TGCGCCAGCAGCCTAAGGACAGGGAGCTCCTACAATGAGCAGTTCTTC. The encoded protein is CASSLRTGSSYNEQFF.

The V call is TRBV6-1, the J call TRBJ1-6; 8 positions match TRBD1. CDR1 is MNHNS and CDR2 is SASEGT in the germline V gene. This CDR3 is 14 amino acids long. V lost 0 bases and J lost 14; bases outside the gene matches: 6. The DNA for the CDR3 is TGTGCCAGCAGTGAAGCGACAGACAGGGGTGCCCTCCACTTT. This codes for CASSEATDRGALHF.

This chain links TRBV29-1 with TRBJ2-7; possible D gene TRBD1, 5 bases. CDR3 size: 12 residues. Germline CDR1 SQVTM, CDR2 ANQGSEA. The V end lost 8 bases, the J end lost 0 bases, and 11 bases lay between the germline ends. The CDR3 region is CSIRTHSYEQYF. DNA for the CDR3: TGCAGCATTAGGACACACTCCTACGAGCAGTACTTC.

The V call is TRBV19, the J call TRBJ1-4, with D tentatively TRBD1 (5 bases). V was cut by 3 bases and J by 0 bases, with 14 bases left in between. The CDR3 is 17 residues long. Germline-derived CDR1 and CDR2 are LNHDA and SQIVND (reference sequence). The CDR3 nucleotides read TGTGCCAGTAGTATGTCGCAGGGCGCAACAACTAATGAAAAACTGTTTTTT. Its protein product is CASSMSQGATTNEKLFF.

V is TRBV4-3 and J is TRBJ2-6; tentative D call: TRBD1 (5 bases). V was pared by 1 base and J by 2 bases, with 9 bases between. The CDR3 length is 16 residues. From germline, CDR1 is LGHNA and CDR2 YSLEER. CDR3 sequence reads: CASSQVIQAGANVLTF. The CDR3, as DNA: TGCGCCAGCAGCCAAGTTATACAGGCTGGGGCCAACGTCCTGACTTTC.